These 10 T cell receptor beta chains share one sample of origin, sequenced in a study of shared clonotypes between healthy human individuals. Some clones are missing from TCRdb's copy, which holds only in-frame ones; the method was immunoSEQ multiplex PCR. Of around 2,000,000 clones listed, about 93% were seen once; the top ten hold roughly 1.7%. Cells designated naive CD8 were CD45RO-negative and were positively selected for CCR7, with terminally differentiated effector memory CD45RA+ cells excluded. The sample comprised naive CD8+ T cells from PBMCs. The source of these receptors is a man aged 18 to 35 in good health. Some clones in this sample may be carry-over from other donors' samples.

This clone was counted only a few times. The rearrangement joins TRBV13 to TRBJ1-2; the match to TRBD1 covers 10 bases. The V gene end was trimmed by 1 base and the J gene end by 4 bases; junction bases not matched to a gene: 15. This CDR3 is built from 19 residues. Germline V gene lookup returns CDR1 PRHDT and CDR2 FYEKMQ (reference sequence). CDR3 region: CASSLEDRGEPLTSYGYTF. In nucleotides, the CDR3 is TGTGCCAGCAGCTTAGAGGACAGGGGGGAACCCCTTACATCCTATGGCTACACCTTC.

The V and J genes are TRBV29-1 and TRBJ1-2; D call uncertain. This CDR3 has 11 amino acids. Germline CDR1 is SQVTM and CDR2 is ANQGSEA. Trimming stripped 3 bases from V and 4 bases from J, with 6 bases between. DNA of the CDR3: TGCAGCGTTGACACATCCTATGGCTACACCTTC. Amino acid sequence: CSVDTSYGYTF.

The chain combines TRBV27 with TRBJ2-7; D may be TRBD1 (5 bases). The CDR3 totals 14 residues. V was clipped by 2 bases and J by 7 bases, with 15 bases between them. CDR1 and CDR2 from the germline V gene are MNHEY and SMNVEV (reference sequence). Here the CDR3 reads CASSLHQGRWEQYF. CDR3 DNA: TGTGCCAGCAGTTTACACCAGGGTAGGTGGGAGCAGTACTTC.

This clone was seen more than once but under ten times. J is TRBJ1-1 and V is TRBV19; perhaps TRBD1 as D (6 bases). The CDR3 has 15 residues. Trimming stripped 4 bases from V and 6 bases from J, with 18 bases between. Germline V gene lookup returns CDR1 LNHDA and CDR2 SQIVND (reference sequence). The CDR3, as DNA: TGTGCCAGTAGTACAGATACAGGGTATCTGTCTGAAGCTTTCTTT. Translating it yields CASSTDTGYLSEAFF.

The CDR3 loop reads CASSFELDRPHEQFF. The CDR3 nucleotides are TGTGCCAGCAGCTTTGAGTTGGACAGGCCCCATGAGCAGTTCTTC. This rearrangement joins TRBV7-9 to TRBJ2-1; 7 bases line up with TRBD1. The V gene's germline CDR1 is SEHNR and CDR2 FQNEAQ (reference sequence). The junction had 10 bases not matched to a gene; V was cut back by 3 bases and J by 8 bases. CDR3 size: 15 residues.

Turning to this clone: This same CDR3 is encoded by further DNA sequences in the sample. The chain couples TRBV28 to TRBJ2-7; possible D gene TRBD1, 6 bases. This CDR3 is 13 amino acids long. Trimming shortened V by 4 bases and J by 3 bases, and 10 bases separated the two germline ends. Looked up from germline, CDR1 is MDHEN and CDR2 is SYDVKM. CDR3: CASSSTTGYEQYF. In DNA, the CDR3 is TGTGCCAGCAGTTCAACGACAGGCTACGAGCAGTACTTC. Based on the CDR3 plus reference TRBV28 and TRBJ2-7, the full variable domain is DVKVTQSSRYLVKRTGEKVFLECVQDMDHENMFWYRQDPGLGLRLIYFSYDVKMKEKGDIPEGYSVSREKKERFSLILESASTNQTSMYLCASSSTTGYEQYFGPGTRLTVT.

The chain recombines TRBV28 with TRBJ2-1; D possibly matches TRBD1 or TRBD2 (5 bases each). V was pared by 4 bases and J by 5 bases, with 12 bases between. The CDR3 runs to 14 residues. Germline CDR1 reads MDHEN; CDR2 reads SYDVKM. CDR3 residues: CASSYFGTHNEQFF. The CDR3, as DNA: TGTGCCAGCAGTTATTTCGGGACGCACAATGAGCAGTTCTTC.

The chain combines TRBV6-5 with TRBJ1-1; the D is unclear. The CDR3 runs 14 residues. V was shortened by 4 bases and J by 4 bases, with 13 bases between the two germline ends. Germline CDR1 reads MNHEY; CDR2 reads SVGAGI. The CDR3 DNA follows: TGTGCCAGCAGTTCATATCCTCTCGTCACTGAAGCTTTCTTT. Protein sequence: CASSSYPLVTEAFF.

CDR3 in amino acids: CASSQREGLAGELFF. The CDR3 DNA reads as TGTGCCAGCAGCCAGCGGGAGGGCCTCGCCGGGGAGCTGTTTTTT. The chain has TRBV6-4 and TRBJ2-2; 10 nucleotides line up with TRBD2. CDR3 length equals 15 residues. Germline V gives CDR1 MRHNA, CDR2 SNTAGT. Losses at the gene ends were 6 bases for V and 6 bases for J; bases not matched to a gene: 7.

The V call is TRBV19, the J call TRBJ1-1; 11 positions match TRBD1. The CDR3 totals 17 residues. V was pared by 3 bases and J by 0 bases, with 6 bases of the junction left unmatched. Germline V gene sequence: CDR1 LNHDA, CDR2 SQIVND (reference sequence). The CDR3 DNA is TGTGCCAGTAGTATCGGACAGGGGGCTGGAGTGAACACTGAAGCTTTCTTT. It is translated as CASSIGQGAGVNTEAFF.